This T cell receptor beta chain emerged from a study of T cell clones after liver transplantation. Looking at the study overall: Immunosuppression withdrawal was tried within 2 years after liver transplantation in this trial.

The method was immunoSEQ multiplex PCR; TCRdb's version includes in-frame clones alone and lacks a portion of them. The table includes over 50,000 clones, approximately 87% detected once. Overall study results and limits: Conclusions were preliminary, with small, heterogeneous patient groups.

As regards this clone: No antigen is known for it.

Sorting of unstimulated PBMCs yielded separate CD3+CD4+ and CD3+CD8+ fractions. This CDR3 comprises 11 residues. The junction had 4 bases not matched to a gene; V was cut back by 2 bases and J by 10 bases. Germline CDR1 SQVTM, CDR2 ANQGSEA. The rearrangement links TRBV29-1 to TRBJ1-1; 7 bases align to TRBD1. The TCR comes from a human patient who received a liver transplant. Some of the T cells might come from the graft donor. The specimen comprised CD8+ T cells from blood, sampled 12 months after liver transplant. The CDR3 sequence is CSVEKAGGAFF. The DNA for the CDR3 is TGCAGCGTTGAAAAAGCAGGGGGAGCTTTCTTT.